The T cell receptor beta chain described here comes from a study of CD8 T cells in Susac syndrome (dated 2019 in TCRdb). For the study in its entirety: The study used repertoire sequencing to test whether antigen drove CD8+ T cell activation and differentiation in Susac syndrome. The clonality of the CD8+ T cell repertoire was compared across 12 healthy donors, roughly 14 Susac syndrome patients and about 15 multiple sclerosis patients. The research as a whole found: The number of individuals in the TCR sequencing and HLA analysis was acknowledged as relatively small.

RNA was extracted using the RNeasy kit, and roughly 0.5 to 1 microgram was reverse transcribed with random hexamers. The immunoSEQ multiplex PCR assay, covering 54 Vbeta and 13 Jbeta segments, was used to amplify TCR beta CDR3 regions. PCR amplification bias was corrected by using a synthetic template baseline for primer optimization and computational correction. For the original study's pipeline: Reads were annotated to V, D and J genes according to IMGT and were analyzed with immunoSEQ Analyzer, with only productive sequences retained. To calculate clonality, Shannon entropy was normalized by log2 of the number of productive unique sequences and then subtracted from one. For each patient and control, public and private clones were evaluated within the 100 most prevalent clones. A clone was defined as Susac-specific if it was absent from the healthy and MS cohorts, from roughly 980 published viral clones and from other ImmuneACCESS disease sequences. Using fastp trimming at Q25 and MiXCR clonotype assembly, TCRdb reanalyzed the public sequencing data and kept in-frame beta chains. Duplicate CDR3 protein sequences are folded into a single record with the most common DNA and genes. The V and J calls shown here were made by TCRdb, not taken from the authors' results. This sample is represented by fewer than 150,000 distinct CDR3 sequences; 90% to 95% of them were singletons. The leading ten clones occupy about 0.26% of the sample.

This clonotype was seen a single time. Its recognized antigen is unknown. The sample holds no much larger clone one base away, and base qualities are not on file. One read alone makes for weak evidence. High-throughput TCR beta sequencing profiled peripheral blood CD8+ and CD4+ T cells from healthy donors, Susac syndrome patients and multiple sclerosis patients. Healthy donors were included as age- and sex-matched controls. Bulk CD8+ and CD4+ T cells were purified magnetically by negative isolation, whereas CD8+ TEMRA cells were enriched by FACS. Blood was collected in EDTA tubes and processed within 24 hours, with PBMCs isolated through density gradient centrifugation. PBMCs destined for TCR sequencing were cryopreserved in liquid nitrogen and later thawed in a 37 °C water bath. The sorted or isolated CD4+, CD8+ and CD8+ TEMRA cells had a purity of 90% or higher. V drops 5 bases and J drops 2 bases, leaving 5 bases in between. According to the germline V gene, CDR1 reads SGHTA and CDR2 reads FQGNSA. Taken from cysteine to phenylalanine, the CDR3 has 12 residues. Just CDR3 DNA is preserved here, 36 bases in frame from base 1.

The chain was built from TRBV7-2 and TRBJ2-3; the D gene remains uncertain. Sequencing input: CD8+ T cells from PBMCs. The receptor comes from a human donor in good health. Here is the DNA: TGTGCCAGCAGCCCCGTCACAGATACGCAGTATTTT. It is translated as CASSPVTDTQYF.